The entry below describes one TCR beta chain. This CDR3 is also generated by other DNA sequences in the sample. The sorted-subset replicate PCRs were given around 200 ng DNA, which is some 29,000 T cell genomes. Original handling: There were no quality scores in the junction-only immunoSEQ sequences, so filtering differed. Only in-frame clones appear in the TCRdb table, and some are missing; sequencing was by immunoSEQ multiplex PCR. V and J calls and clone size are those listed in that table; D and trimming were worked out from the DNA. This table holds 1,400,000 or so clones, approximately 98.5% found once. V was pared by 2 bases and J by 2 bases, with 4 bases between. This CDR3 spans 12 amino acids. CDR1 MDHEN and CDR2 SYDVKM come from the germline V gene. The data were obtained in a study of shared clonotypes between healthy human individuals. Study overall: Each donor's CD4 naive and CD4 memory cells filled three plates apiece, CD8 naive two, and CD8 memory one.

Source material: naive CD4+ T cells sorted from blood. Noted subset: CD45RA+ positively selected. The chain joins TRBV28 to TRBJ2-7; D remains ambiguous. The clonotype was recovered from a man aged 25 to 40 in good health. Here the CDR3 reads CASSLAAYEQYF. Written as DNA, the CDR3 is TGTGCCAGCAGTTTAGCCGCCTACGAGCAGTACTTC.